This T cell receptor beta chain was captured by sequencing in a study of shared clonotypes between healthy human individuals (dated by TCRdb to 2019 to 2021). With respect to the entire study: The cohort comprised two women and a few men aged 18 to 49 years. Between about 0.94 and 10 billion PBMCs per donor were obtained by leukapheresis. For each donor, three plates each were used for CD4 naive and CD4 memory, two plates were used for CD8 naive, and one plate was used for CD8 memory. To increase sequencing depth and limit assay-specific biases, TCR repertoire library preparation and sequencing were carried out by different laboratories using diverse techniques. To estimate repertoire size and how much clonotype sharing occurs between individuals, the study deeply sequenced the blood TCR repertoires of several healthy adults. Points the paper makes about the study in general: Because the study included a small number of donors, the genetic and exposure-history diversity represented was limited. Larger estimated clonotype richness was generally found for naive subsets than for memory subsets. Sampling was restricted to blood, and TCR repertoires in tissue are likely to differ from TCR repertoires in blood. Rarefaction of sorted-subset datasets indicated incomplete sequencing despite the large sequencing depth. Based on pairwise subsampling, the degree of clonotype sharing among donors was expected to be affected by sequencing depth. Sharing across a handful of donors was observed for about 5% of naive CD4, over 3% of naive CD8, 2% to 2.5% of memory CD4, and about 0.4% of memory CD8 clonotypes. Higher generation probabilities were observed for clonotypes shared by all four sorted-subset donors than for non-shared clonotypes.

Using the deep immunoSEQ assay, multiplex PCR amplified TCR CDR3 regions from genomic DNA. Extracted genomic DNA from each cell subset was spread evenly across all wells of several immunoSEQ 96-well plates, with each plate serving as a replicate. For sorted subsets, each replicate PCR was loaded with roughly 200 ng genomic DNA, equivalent to roughly 30,000 T cell genomes. Purified libraries were measured with a Qubit 3.0 fluorometer, size-checked on a Bioanalyzer 2100, and measured again with the KAPA Library Quantification kit. Each immunoSEQ 96-well plate was sequenced on its own single-read 150-cycle Illumina NextSeq 550 flow cell. In the source study's methods: Because the immunoSEQ output held only junctional sequences and lacked quality scores, the filtering could not match the filtering applied to full-length reads. To assign V/J genes and CDR3, sequences were annotated against IMGT germline references using PyIR, a Python wrapper for IgBLAST v1.9. Any read was removed if the V/J assignment was weak (E-value above 1e-6), the CDR3 was missing, or the read contained stop codons, out-of-frame junctions, or ambiguous translated residues. V3J clonotypes were defined as sequences sharing an identical inferred V gene, J gene, and CDR3 amino acid sequence. The percentage overlap between two repertoires was calculated by dividing the number of shared unique clonotypes by the size of the smaller repertoire. Three approaches were used to assess repertoire richness: RTK rarefaction, the Chao1 estimator, and Recon v2.1 estimates of unobserved clonotypes. OLGA was used to compute generation probabilities for all TCRbeta clonotypes that the gDNA method yielded from a few donors. The source is immuneACCESS, and TCRdb retained only in-frame sequences with V and J called. Part of the clones is not carried over; for the studies checked, unresolved V genes explain less than half of this, and the remainder is unexplained. From that table come the V and J calls and clone size; the DNA was used to work out D and trimming. This sample gives 2 million to 2.5 million clones in total; around 95% of them show up just once. 0.13% of the sample rests with the top ten.

A remark on this clone: What antigen it recognizes has not been identified. Base qualities are not provided; no much larger clone lies one nucleotide away.

Healthy HIV-negative adults with no recently reported acute infections or vaccinations were included as donors. All donors were Caucasian adults living in Nashville, Tennessee, USA. Magnetic negative selection was used to enrich CD4+ T cells, after which naive cells were positively selected on CD45RA and the negative fraction became the memory subset. After blood collection by leukapheresis, PBMCs were isolated using Ficoll-Histopaque density gradient centrifugation and then cryopreserved in the vapor phase of liquid nitrogen. Purity and quantity of every magnetically sorted T cell population were checked by analytical flow cytometry. Genomic DNA was isolated from each sorted fraction and quantified by UV absorbance on a Nanodrop 2000c. The CDR3 spans 13 residues, from the cysteine through the phenylalanine. Of the read, only the CDR3 DNA is kept; its 39 bases are in frame from base 1. The germline V gene supplies CDR1 SQVTM and CDR2 ANQGSEA. Compared with germline, V lacks 5 bases and J lacks 8 bases; bases without a gene match: 8.

The chain links TRBV29-1 with TRBJ1-4; 7 bases in between match TRBD1. This receptor was taken from a young man in good health. The sequencing sample was made of naive CD4+ T cells sorted from blood. The cell subset or site label here, explained by the study, means: CD45RA+ positively selected. The sequenced DNA is TGCAGCGTTCTAACAGGGGCCGGAGAAAAACTGTTTTTT. This is translated as CSVLTGAGEKLFF.